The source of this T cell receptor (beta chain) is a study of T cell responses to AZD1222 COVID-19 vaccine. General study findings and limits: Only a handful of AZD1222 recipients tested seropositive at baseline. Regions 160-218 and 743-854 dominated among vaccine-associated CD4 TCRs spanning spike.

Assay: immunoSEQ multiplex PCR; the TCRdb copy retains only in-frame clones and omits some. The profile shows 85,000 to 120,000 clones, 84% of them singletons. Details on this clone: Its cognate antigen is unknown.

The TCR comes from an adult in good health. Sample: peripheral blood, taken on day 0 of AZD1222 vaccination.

The CDR3, as DNA: TGTGCCAGCAGTGATGTTTGGGGGATCGCACCCCTCCACTTT. Residues: CASSDVWGIAPLHF. The J gene is TRBJ1-6, the V gene TRBV6-1, with D perhaps TRBD1 (5 bases). The V gene's germline CDR1 is MNHNS and CDR2 SASEGT. This CDR3 is built from 14 residues. V was trimmed by 3 bases and J by 11 bases, leaving 14 bases between them.